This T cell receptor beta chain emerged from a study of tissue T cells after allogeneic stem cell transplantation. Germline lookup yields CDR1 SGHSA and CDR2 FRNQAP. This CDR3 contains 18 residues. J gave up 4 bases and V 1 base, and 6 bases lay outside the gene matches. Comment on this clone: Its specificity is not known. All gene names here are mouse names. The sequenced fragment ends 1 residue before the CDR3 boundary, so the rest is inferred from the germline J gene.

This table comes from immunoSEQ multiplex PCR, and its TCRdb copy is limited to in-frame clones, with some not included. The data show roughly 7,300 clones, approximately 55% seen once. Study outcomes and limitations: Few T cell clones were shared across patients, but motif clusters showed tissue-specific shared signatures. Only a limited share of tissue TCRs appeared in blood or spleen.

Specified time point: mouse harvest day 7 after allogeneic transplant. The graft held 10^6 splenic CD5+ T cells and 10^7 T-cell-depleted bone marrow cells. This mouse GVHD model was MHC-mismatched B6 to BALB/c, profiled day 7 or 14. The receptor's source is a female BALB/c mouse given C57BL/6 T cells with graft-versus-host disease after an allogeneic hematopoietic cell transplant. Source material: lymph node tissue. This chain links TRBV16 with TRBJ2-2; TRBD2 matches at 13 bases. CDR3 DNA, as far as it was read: TGTGCAAGCAGCTTAGGCGGACTGGGGGGGCGGGGCACCGGGCAGCTCTAC. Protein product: CASSLGGLGGRGTGQLY. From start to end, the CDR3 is CASSLGGLGGRGTGQLYF.